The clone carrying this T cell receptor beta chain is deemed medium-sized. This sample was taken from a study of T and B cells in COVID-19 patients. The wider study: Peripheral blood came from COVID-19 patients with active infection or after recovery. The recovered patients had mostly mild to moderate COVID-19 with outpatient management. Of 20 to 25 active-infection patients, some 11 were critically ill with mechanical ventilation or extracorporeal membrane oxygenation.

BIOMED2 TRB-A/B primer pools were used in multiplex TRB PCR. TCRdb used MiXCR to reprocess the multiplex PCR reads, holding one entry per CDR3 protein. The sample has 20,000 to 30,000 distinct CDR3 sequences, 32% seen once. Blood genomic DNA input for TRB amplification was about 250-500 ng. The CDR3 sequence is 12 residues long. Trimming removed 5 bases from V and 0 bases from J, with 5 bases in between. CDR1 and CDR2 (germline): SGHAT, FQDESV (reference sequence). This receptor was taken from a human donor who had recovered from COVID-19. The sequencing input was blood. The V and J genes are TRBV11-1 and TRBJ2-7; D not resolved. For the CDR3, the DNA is TGTGCCAGCAGCCCTGACTCCTACGAGCAGTACTTC. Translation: CASSPDSYEQYF.